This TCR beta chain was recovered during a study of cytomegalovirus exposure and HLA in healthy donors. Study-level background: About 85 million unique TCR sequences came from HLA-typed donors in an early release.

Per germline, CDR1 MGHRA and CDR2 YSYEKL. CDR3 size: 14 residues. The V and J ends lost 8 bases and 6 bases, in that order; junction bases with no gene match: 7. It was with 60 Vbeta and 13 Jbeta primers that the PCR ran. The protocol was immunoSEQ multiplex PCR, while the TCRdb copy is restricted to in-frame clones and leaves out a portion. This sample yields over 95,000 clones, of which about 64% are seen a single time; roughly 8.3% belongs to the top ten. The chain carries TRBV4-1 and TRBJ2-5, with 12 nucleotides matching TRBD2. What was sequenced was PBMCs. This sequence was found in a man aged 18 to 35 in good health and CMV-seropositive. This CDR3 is CASRLAGGHKTQYF. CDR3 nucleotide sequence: TGCGCCAGCCGGCTAGCGGGGGGGCACAAGACCCAGTACTTC.